One sample yielded the 16 T cell receptor beta chains listed below, sequenced in a study of T cell responses to AZD1222 COVID-19 vaccine. Repertoires were generated with immunoSEQ multiplex PCR, while TCRdb's copy carries only in-frame clones and drops some. The data contain 100,000 to 120,000 clones, roughly 90% of them seen just once; the ten biggest clones take up 2% to 2.5%. This specimen consisted of peripheral blood, obtained 28 days after the second AZD1222 dose. These receptors were taken from an adult who received the AZD1222 COVID-19 vaccine.

J is TRBJ2-1 and V is TRBV3-1 (or the pseudogene TRBV3-2); D not certain. This CDR3 contains 18 residues. CDR1 is LGHDT, CDR2 YNNKEL, per germline (reference sequence). V gave up 4 bases and J gave up 5 bases, with 24 bases separating them. The CDR3 region is CASSLLVSPTPNNNEQFF. As DNA, the CDR3 is TGTGCCAGCAGCCTCCTAGTCAGCCCTACCCCAAACAACAATGAGCAGTTCTTC.

The chain is built from TRBV7-2 and TRBJ1-2; 8 bases fit TRBD1. The CDR3 sequence is 12 residues long. Germline V gene sequence: CDR1 SGHTA, CDR2 FQGNSA. V shed 6 bases, J shed 8 bases, and the junction held 5 bases outside the gene matches. CDR3 region: CASSWTGRGYTF. The CDR3 DNA is TGTGCCAGCAGTTGGACAGGGAGAGGCTACACCTTC.

This rearrangement joins TRBV5-5 to TRBJ1-2; TRBD1 might be the D (6 bases). The germline V and J ends were trimmed by 4 bases and 4 bases, with 11 bases remaining between them. CDR1 is SGHKS and CDR2 is YYEKEE in the germline V gene (reference sequence). The CDR3 consists of 13 residues. The CDR3 DNA is TGTGCCAGCAGCATGACAGGTGTCTATGGCTACACCTTC. It is translated as CASSMTGVYGYTF.

The chain couples TRBV5-6 to TRBJ2-2; 7 nucleotides agree with TRBD2. The germline CDR1 and CDR2 sequences are SGHDT and YYEEEE. The CDR3 has 16 residues. V dropped 4 bases and J dropped 1; count of bases not matched to a gene: 7. The CDR3 sequence is CASSALGGGNTGELFF. The DNA of the CDR3 is TGTGCCAGCAGCGCCCTTGGCGGGGGGAACACCGGGGAGCTGTTTTTT.

This sequence joins TRBV4-1 and TRBJ2-7; 9 bases agree with TRBD1. This CDR3 is 18 amino acids long. Germline values: CDR1 MGHRA, CDR2 YSYEKL. V shed 0 bases and J 3 bases; nucleotides not matched to a gene: 12. This CDR3 is CASSQDMLMWDRVYEQYF. The CDR3 bases are TGCGCCAGCAGCCAAGATATGCTTATGTGGGACAGGGTCTACGAGCAGTACTTC.

This clone was seen more than once but under ten times. The CDR3 DNA sequence: TGCGCCAGCAGCCTGGAGCCTCGAGGGGGCAATGAGCAGTTCTTC. Its protein product is CASSLEPRGGNEQFF. This chain joins TRBV5-1 and TRBJ2-1; possibly TRBD1 for D (6 bases). Germline V CDR1 and CDR2: SGHRS, YFSETQ. The length of the CDR3 is 15 residues. Trimming took off 4 bases at V and 6 bases at J, with 17 bases between the two ends.

The chain employs TRBV18 and TRBJ1-1; TRBD1 matches 9 bases. Unmatched junction bases numbered 4, after V lost 3 bases and J lost 5 bases. CDR1 is KGHSH, CDR2 LQKENI, per germline. CDR3 size: 14 residues. CDR3 in amino acids: CASSPGTGRTEAFF. DNA for the CDR3: TGTGCCAGCTCACCCGGGACAGGGAGGACTGAAGCTTTCTTT. Full variable domain (missing parts from reference TRBV18 and TRBJ1-1): NAGVMQNPRHLVRRRGQEARLRCSPMKGHSHVYWYRQLPEEGLKFMVYLQKENIIDESGMPKERFSAEFPKEGPSILRIQQVVRGDSAAYFCASSPGTGRTEAFFGQGTRLTVV.

The chain links TRBV5-6 to TRBJ1-2, with 7 bases that match TRBD1. Germline V CDR1 and CDR2: SGHDT, YYEEEE. This CDR3 has 15 amino acids. V gave up 1 base and J gave up 8 bases; unmatched junction bases: 11. This chain's CDR3 is CASSLPQTGTGGYTF. Written as DNA, the CDR3 is TGTGCCAGCAGCTTGCCCCAGACAGGGACGGGCGGCTACACCTTC. The full variable domain, completed using reference TRBV5-6 and TRBJ1-2, is DAGVTQSPTHLIKTRGQQVTLRCSPKSGHDTVSWYQQALGQGPQFIFQYYEEEERQRGNFPDRFSGHQFPNYSSELNVNALLLGDSALYLCASSLPQTGTGGYTFGSGTRLTVV.

This chain connects TRBV24-1 to TRBJ2-7; D might be TRBD1 (5 bases). CDR1 and CDR2 (germline): KGHDR, SFDVKD. This CDR3 region has 11 residues. The ends were cut back, 7 bases at V and 5 bases at J, with 8 bases in the middle. CDR3: CATRGLDEQYF. The CDR3 DNA reads TGTGCCACCAGGGGGCTCGACGAGCAGTACTTC.

The V gene is TRBV5-8, the J gene TRBJ2-5; 11 nucleotides agree with TRBD2. Per the germline V gene, CDR1 is SGHTS and CDR2 is YDEGEE. Trimming took 0 bases from V and 2 from J; bases not matched to a gene: 3. The CDR3 is made up of 16 amino acids. This CDR3 is CASSLGTSGGQETQYF. DNA of the CDR3: TGTGCCAGCAGCTTGGGTACTAGCGGGGGTCAAGAGACCCAGTACTTC.

The chain is built from TRBV27 and TRBJ2-7, with D possibly matching TRBD1 (6 bases). Germline V gene lookup returns CDR1 MNHEY and CDR2 SMNVEV (reference sequence). V was clipped by 5 bases and J by 3 bases, with 8 bases between them. The CDR3 length is 12 residues. CDR3 bases: TGTGCCAGCAGTGCGACAGGCTACGAGCAGTACTTC. Protein: CASSATGYEQYF.

This chain links TRBV9 with TRBJ1-2; D uncertain. The CDR3 is made up of 13 amino acids. Germline-derived CDR1 and CDR2 are SGDLS and YYNGEE. Trimming removed 3 bases from V and 8 bases from J, with 14 bases in between. In nucleotides, the CDR3 is TGTGCCAGCAGCGCCGGGATCTCCCGAGGCTACACCTTC. It codes for CASSAGISRGYTF.

This chain links TRBV7-9 with TRBJ1-1; D unresolved. The CDR3 loop spans 15 amino acids. Germline lookup yields CDR1 SEHNR and CDR2 FQNEAQ (reference sequence). The V end was cut by 3 bases, the J end by 1 base, with 12 bases between. The CDR3 sequence: CASSFVTAQNTEAFF. CDR3 bases: TGTGCCAGCAGCTTTGTAACCGCACAGAACACTGAAGCTTTCTTT.

The chain uses TRBV6-6 and TRBJ1-2; 7 nucleotides agree with TRBD1. CDR3 length: 14 residues. Germline lookup yields CDR1 MNHNY and CDR2 SVGAGI (reference sequence). Trimming at V came to 2 bases and at J to 4 bases, leaving 4 bases not matched to a gene. This CDR3 reads CASSYAGTAYGYTF. The CDR3 nucleotides read TGTGCCAGCAGTTACGCAGGGACAGCCTATGGCTACACCTTC.

This rearrangement joins TRBV19 to TRBJ2-1; maybe TRBD2 (6 bases). CDR3 length: 11 amino acids. V gave up 8 bases and J gave up 4 bases, with 6 bases separating them. Per the germline V gene, CDR1 is LNHDA and CDR2 is SQIVND (reference sequence). The CDR3 region has the DNA TGTGCCAGTGGAGGGTACAATGAGCAGTTCTTC. Translating it yields CASGGYNEQFF.

The chain carries TRBV6-2 or TRBV6-3 and TRBJ2-5; 10 nucleotides agree with TRBD2. Germline CDR1 reads MNHEY; CDR2 reads SVGEGT. This CDR3 spans 16 amino acids. V shed 2 bases, J shed 5 bases, and the junction held 8 bases outside the gene matches. The CDR3 spells CASSYALAGEGETQYF. Written as DNA, the CDR3 is TGTGCCAGCAGTTACGCCCTAGCGGGGGAGGGGGAGACCCAGTACTTC.